Here is one TCR beta chain with its context. Its specificity is unknown. The entry originates in a study of cytomegalovirus exposure and HLA in healthy donors. Study-level findings and limits: Highest at DRB1 and lowest at HLA-C, TCR association rates differed among HLA loci in a later analysis. Within the data, a cluster of highly shared sequence variants was likely a sequencing artifact. About 87% or about 30% of the time was how often most TCR beta V segments were productive, according to an earlier analysis.

With 60 Vbeta and 13 Jbeta primers, the PCR was carried out. Using immunoSEQ multiplex PCR, the repertoire was profiled, and TCRdb retains in-frame clones only, with some absent. This table holds 250,000 or so clones, roughly four fifths found once. Germline V CDR1 and CDR2: KGHSH, LQKENI. This CDR3 has 12 residues. With 6 bases clipped from V and 7 bases from J, the junction kept 5 bases outside the gene matches. The receptor comes from a woman aged 60-75 years in good health and CMV-seropositive. The chain recombines TRBV18 with TRBJ1-1; TRBD1 agrees at 7 bases. The sequencing sample was made of PBMCs. CDR3 in DNA: TGTGCCAGCTCGCCAACAGGGGATGAAGCTTTCTTT. Its translation: CASSPTGDEAFF. The full variable domain, with the rest looked up from reference TRBV18 and TRBJ1-1, is NAGVMQNPRHLVRRRGQEARLRCSPMKGHSHVYWYRQLPEEGLKFMVYLQKENIIDESGMPKERFSAEFPKEGPSILRIQQVVRGDSAAYFCASSPTGDEAFFGQGTRLTVV.